Below, 11 T cell receptor beta chains from the same sample are listed, as sequenced in a study of regulatory T cells in long-lasting Graves disease. For TCR beta, libraries came from iRepertoire HTBI primers and Arm-PCR of CDR3 regions. In TCRdb, the multiplex PCR reads were re-called with MiXCR into one record per CDR3 protein. The sample shows a few hundred thousand distinct CDR3 sequences, roughly 25% of them seen only once. Time point here: persistent/refractory GD, antithyroid drugs over 5 years with positive TRAb. TCR sequences were obtained from RNA taken from PBMCs. The sample consisted of peripheral blood mononuclear cells (PBMCs), taken when the disease was refractory, from a patient treated with antithyroid drugs. All receptors come from a woman between 35 and 50 years old with Graves disease.

This CDR3 is CASSPEGEETQYF. The CDR3 bases are TGTGCCAGCAGTCCAGAGGGGGAGGAGACCCAGTACTTC. This chain joins TRBV7-9 and TRBJ2-5; a possible D gene is TRBD1 (6 bases). This CDR3 has 13 amino acids. V lost 6 bases to trimming and J lost 5 bases, with 13 bases between them. CDR1 and CDR2 from the germline V gene are SEHNR and FQNEAQ (reference sequence).

This clonotype has at least ten counts. The gene calls are TRBV20-1 and TRBJ2-5; 11 nucleotides align to TRBD1. CDR3 length: 22 amino acids. Losses at the gene ends were 2 bases for V and 1 base for J; bases not matched to a gene: 24. The germline V gene encodes CDR1 DFQATT and CDR2 SNEGSKA (reference sequence). The CDR3 bases are TGCAGTGCTAGAAAGCTGGTCGTTGGGGACAGGGGGGCTGAAGGTCCCCAAGAGACCCAGTACTTC. This gives the protein CSARKLVVGDRGAEGPQETQYF.

This clonotype appeared a single time. The rearrangement links TRBV15 to TRBJ1-5; tentative D call: TRBD1 (6 bases). V was clipped by 5 bases and J by 3 bases, with 14 bases between them. This CDR3 comprises 15 residues. Germline assignment: CDR1 LNHNV and CDR2 YYDKDF (reference sequence). The CDR3 protein is CATSADLGANQPQHF. The CDR3 DNA is TGTGCCACCAGCGCCGACCTGGGGGCCAATCAGCCCCAGCATTTT.

The chain joins TRBV4-1 to TRBJ2-7; 13 nucleotides match TRBD2. Germline V gives CDR1 MGHRA, CDR2 YSYEKL. V dropped 0 bases and J dropped 3; count of bases not matched to a gene: 2. The CDR3 length is 16 residues. The chain's CDR3 is CASSQEGTSGNYEQYF. DNA for the CDR3: TGCGCCAGCAGCCAAGAAGGGACTAGCGGGAACTACGAGCAGTACTTC.

This clonotype came up many times. The rearrangement links TRBV11-2 to TRBJ1-2; D is unresolved. Looked up from germline, CDR1 is SGHAT and CDR2 is FQNNGV. This CDR3 is 14 amino acids long. Trimming cost V 5 bases and J 5 bases, with 15 bases left between them. This CDR3 is CASSRLVTRYGYTF. Here the CDR3 DNA reads TGTGCCAGCAGCCGTCTAGTAACTCGTTATGGCTACACCTTC. Filled out from reference TRBV11-2 and TRBJ1-2, the complete variable domain reads EAGVAQSPRYKIIEKRQSVAFWCNPISGHATLYWYQQILGQGPKLLIQFQNNGVVDDSQLPKDRFSAERLKGVDSTLKIQPAKLEDSAVYLCASSRLVTRYGYTFGSGTRLTVV.

Only a few counts were recorded for this clonotype. CDR3 bases: TGTGCCAGCAAGTTTTGGTTAGTCGGACACCCGAACACCGGGGAGCTGTTTTTT. Translating it yields CASKFWLVGHPNTGELFF. This chain joins TRBV6-8 and TRBJ2-2; possible D gene TRBD1, 5 bases. This CDR3 region has 18 residues. CDR1 and CDR2 from the germline V gene are MNHGY and SAAAGT. Trimming pared 7 bases from V and 0 bases from J, leaving 21 bases between.

J is TRBJ2-6 and V is TRBV5-1, with a weak D call TRBD1 (5 bases). Germline V gene lookup returns CDR1 SGHRS and CDR2 YFSETQ. The CDR3 contains 18 residues. Trimming pared 0 bases from V and 0 bases from J, leaving 13 bases between. CDR3 coding DNA: TGCGCCAGCAGCTTGGGGGGCAGCGCGAGCTCTGGGGCCAACGTCCTGACTTTC. This translates into CASSLGGSASSGANVLTF.

At least ten counts were recorded for this clonotype. The CDR3 DNA reads as TGTGCCAGCAGTTTCCCTACCTTTGGCTACACCTTC. Translation: CASSFPTFGYTF. The chain carries TRBV28 and TRBJ1-2; no clear D gene. The germline V and J ends were trimmed by 3 bases and 7 bases, with 9 bases remaining between them. Germline-derived CDR1 and CDR2 are MDHEN and SYDVKM. The CDR3 runs 12 residues.

This clonotype was detected only a few times. The rearrangement uses TRBV29-1 and TRBJ2-7; D gene unclear. Germline V gene lookup returns CDR1 SQVTM and CDR2 ANQGSEA. The CDR3 contains 14 residues. Trimming took off 5 bases at V and 0 bases at J, with 14 bases between the two ends. The CDR3 here is CSVTLIQTSYEQYF. CDR3 nucleotides: TGCAGCGTTACCCTAATACAGACCTCCTACGAGCAGTACTTC.

The rearrangement joins TRBV30 to TRBJ2-7; perhaps TRBD1 as D (5 bases). Trimming removed 0 bases from V and 3 bases from J, with 9 bases in between. CDR1 is GTSNPN and CDR2 is SVGIG in the germline V gene (reference sequence). The CDR3 has 13 amino acids. The CDR3 nucleotides are TGTGCCTGGAGTGTATCTGACAGCTACGAGCAGTACTTC. As protein: CAWSVSDSYEQYF.

This clonotype was picked up a small number of times. This chain connects TRBV20-1 to TRBJ2-7, with a possible D match to TRBD1 (6 bases). The germline CDR1 and CDR2 sequences are DFQATT and SNEGSKA (reference sequence). This CDR3 spans 13 amino acids. V lost 4 bases and J 2 bases, leaving 12 bases between the germline ends. CDR3 in DNA: TGCAGTGCTACCAGGGGTCCAACCTACGAGCAGTACTTC. It specifies CSATRGPTYEQYF.